The clone carrying this T cell receptor (beta chain) has only one observation. The antigen is unknown. The entry originates in a study of regulatory T cells in long-lasting Graves disease. Study conclusions and caveats: Persistent cases favored TRBV28, TRBJ1-2 and TRBJ2-5.

The germline gives CDR1 SGHAT, CDR2 FQNNGV. The CDR3 consists of 13 residues. The V end lost 1 base, the J end lost 7 bases, and 7 bases lay between the germline ends. Arm-PCR of CDR3 regions and iRepertoire HTBI primers were used to build TCR beta libraries. A single record per CDR3 protein comes from TCRdb applying MiXCR to the multiplex PCR reads. Of about 560,000 distinct CDR3 sequences in the sample, 16% were seen once. Regarding time point: newly diagnosed GD, antithyroid drugs for less than 3 months. There was RNA extracted from PBMCs, and the TCR library was made from it. Graves' disease diagnosis was established per American Thyroid Association guidelines. The same data also contributed to another study, on T cells in Graves' hyperthyroidism and ophthalmopathy. From that second work: Expanded thyroid clonotypes (above 0.001) were mostly also found in blood.

V is TRBV11-2 and J is TRBJ2-2; D remains unclear. The TCR sequence derives from a man between 18 and 29 years old with Graves disease. This sample comprised peripheral blood mononuclear cells (PBMCs), obtained at new diagnosis, from a patient treated with antithyroid drugs. CDR3 DNA: TGTGCCAGCAGCTTAGGATTCGGCGGGGAGCTGTTTTTT. Encoded protein: CASSLGFGGELFF. Combining the CDR3 with reference TRBV11-2 and TRBJ2-2 gives the whole variable domain EAGVAQSPRYKIIEKRQSVAFWCNPISGHATLYWYQQILGQGPKLLIQFQNNGVVDDSQLPKDRFSAERLKGVDSTLKIQPAKLEDSAVYLCASSLGFGGELFFGEGSRLTVL.